The entry below describes one T cell receptor beta chain. Data came from immunoSEQ multiplex PCR; TCRdb stores just in-frame clones and leaves some out. The table lists hundreds of thousands of clones, about 90% of them singletons, with 6% to 8.5% in the top ten. The sample originates from a study of blood T cell repertoires in COVID-19. Material: peripheral blood. This TCR was sampled from a woman between 70 and 85 years old with COVID-19, enrolled during active disease.

The CDR3 nucleotides read TGTGCCAGCAGCCCTAGCGGGGCAATCTACGAGCAGTACTTC. Protein product: CASSPSGAIYEQYF. The chain carries TRBV7-2 and TRBJ2-7; 9 nucleotides line up with TRBD2. The V and J ends lost 5 bases and 3 bases, in that order; junction bases with no gene match: 5. The CDR3 sequence is 14 residues long. Germline-derived CDR1 and CDR2 are SGHTA and FQGNSA.